This T cell receptor (beta chain) appears in the sequencing data of a study of regulatory dendritic cells for organ transplantation. The data were produced by immunoSEQ multiplex PCR, yet TCRdb's version contains in-frame clones alone and is incomplete. The table lists 15,000 to 20,000 clones, 65% to 80% of them singletons. With regard to this clone: Its antigen remains unknown.

Allogeneic regulatory or mature dendritic cells were co-cultured for four to six days with CFSE-labeled sorted T cells at 1:10. Naive CD45RA+ and memory CD45RO+ CD4+ or CD8+ T cells were FACS-sorted. The germline gives CDR1 SEHNR, CDR2 FQNEAQ (reference sequence). V lost 5 bases, J lost 4 bases, and 11 bases lay in between. The CDR3 extends over 13 amino acids. The V gene is TRBV7-9, the J gene TRBJ2-5; D is possibly TRBD2 (5 bases). The source material was memory CD4+ T cells from blood cultured with regulatory dendritic cells. This sample's subset: CD45RO+ memory T cells. This receptor was taken from a human donor in good health. The CDR3 spells CASSPRGPETQYF. The CDR3 DNA sequence: TGTGCCAGCAGCCCCAGAGGGCCAGAGACCCAGTACTTC.